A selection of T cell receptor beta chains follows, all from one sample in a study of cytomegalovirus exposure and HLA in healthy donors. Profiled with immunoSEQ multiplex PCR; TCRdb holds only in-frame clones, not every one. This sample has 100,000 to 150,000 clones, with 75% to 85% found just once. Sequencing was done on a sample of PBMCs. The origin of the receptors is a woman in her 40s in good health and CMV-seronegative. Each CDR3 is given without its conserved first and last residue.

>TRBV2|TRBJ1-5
ASSESVRLNSNQPQH
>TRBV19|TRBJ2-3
ASRLQSTDTQY
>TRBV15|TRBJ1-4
ATTRDRVNEKLF
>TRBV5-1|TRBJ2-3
ASSLAGTSQTDTQY
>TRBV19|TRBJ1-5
ASNYGAGGQPQH
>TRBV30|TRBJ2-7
AWGQGAYEQY
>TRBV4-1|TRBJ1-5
ASSQEVAGNQPQH
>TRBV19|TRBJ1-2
AGGTGDGYT
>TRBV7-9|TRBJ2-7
ASSLRTGGAEQY
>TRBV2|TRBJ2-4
ASSEAAGLAGGLAKNIQY
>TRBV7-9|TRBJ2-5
ASSRDREETQY
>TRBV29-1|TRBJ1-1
SVRTGAEAF
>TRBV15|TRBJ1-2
ATRGIRGKGAKNYGYT
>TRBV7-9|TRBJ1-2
ASSFTGVRGNYGYT
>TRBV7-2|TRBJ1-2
ASSPHRGGYT
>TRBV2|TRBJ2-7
ASILPQTGGNEQY
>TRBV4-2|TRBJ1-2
ASSQDRINRSGYT
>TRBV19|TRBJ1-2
ASVGNMNYGYT
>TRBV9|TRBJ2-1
ASSSRGDSYNEQF
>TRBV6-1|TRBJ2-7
AARGSGLGYEQY
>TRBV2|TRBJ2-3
ASSGNGGGTLSTDTQY
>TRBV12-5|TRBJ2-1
ASGLTSQGEQF
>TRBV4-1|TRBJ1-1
ASSQPAQRNTEAF
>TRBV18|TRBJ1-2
ASSRGLSGYT
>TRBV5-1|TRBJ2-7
ASSLYTGQGQTYEQY
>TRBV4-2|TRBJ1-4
ASSQQGANEKLF
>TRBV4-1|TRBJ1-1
ASSQAPSQGLYTEAF
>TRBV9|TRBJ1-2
ASTAGGNYGYT
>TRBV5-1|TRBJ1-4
ASSLDQGAGEKLF
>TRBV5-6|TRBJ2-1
ASSLGLAGGGKQF
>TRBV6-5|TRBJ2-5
ASSYLAGLETQY